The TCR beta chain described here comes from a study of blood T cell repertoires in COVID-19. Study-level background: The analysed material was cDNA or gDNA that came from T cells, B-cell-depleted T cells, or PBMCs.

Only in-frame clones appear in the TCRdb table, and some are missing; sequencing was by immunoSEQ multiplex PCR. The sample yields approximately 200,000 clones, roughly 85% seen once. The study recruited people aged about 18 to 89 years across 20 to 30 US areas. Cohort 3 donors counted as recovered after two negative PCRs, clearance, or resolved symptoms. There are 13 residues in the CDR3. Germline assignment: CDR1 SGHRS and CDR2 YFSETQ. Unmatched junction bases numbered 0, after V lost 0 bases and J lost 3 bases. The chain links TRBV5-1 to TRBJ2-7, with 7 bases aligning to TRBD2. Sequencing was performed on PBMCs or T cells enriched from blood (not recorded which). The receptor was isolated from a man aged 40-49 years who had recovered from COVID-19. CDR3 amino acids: CASSLGEGYEQYF. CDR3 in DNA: TGCGCCAGCAGCTTGGGGGAGGGCTACGAGCAGTACTTC.